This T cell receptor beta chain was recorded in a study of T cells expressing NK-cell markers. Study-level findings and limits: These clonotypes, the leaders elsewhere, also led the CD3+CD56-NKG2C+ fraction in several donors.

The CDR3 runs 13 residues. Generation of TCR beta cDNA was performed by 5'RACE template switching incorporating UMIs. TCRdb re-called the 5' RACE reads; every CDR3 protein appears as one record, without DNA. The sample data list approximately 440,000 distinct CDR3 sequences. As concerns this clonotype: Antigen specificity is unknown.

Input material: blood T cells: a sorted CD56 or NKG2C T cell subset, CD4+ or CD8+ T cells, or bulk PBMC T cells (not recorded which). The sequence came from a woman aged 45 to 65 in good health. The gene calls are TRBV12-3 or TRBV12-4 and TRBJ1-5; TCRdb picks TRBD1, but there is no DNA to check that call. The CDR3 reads CASRRPGDQPQHF.